This T cell receptor (beta chain) was recorded in a study of control samples from healthy donors and cancer patients. The protocol was immunoSEQ multiplex PCR, while the TCRdb copy is restricted to in-frame clones and leaves out a portion. The sample holds 250,000 to 300,000 clones, over 70% seen once. The source material was PBMCs. This receptor was identified in a woman aged 55-75 years with lung cancer.

The CDR3 sequence is CASNLGGGNTEAFF. Written as DNA, the CDR3 is TGTGCCAGCAATTTAGGGGGGGGAAACACTGAAGCTTTCTTT. The chain joins TRBV6-6 to TRBJ1-1; D is perhaps TRBD1 (6 bases). The V and J ends lost 7 bases and 2 bases respectively, with 14 bases between them. In germline, CDR1 is MNHNY, CDR2 SVGAGI (reference sequence). There are 14 residues in the CDR3.